This TCR beta chain was profiled in a study of blood T cell repertoires in COVID-19. The V and J ends lost 2 bases and 7 bases respectively, with 11 bases between them. This CDR3 is built from 14 residues. The germline V gene encodes CDR1 MNHNS and CDR2 SASEGT. TCRdb's copy holds only in-frame clones and misses some; the assay was immunoSEQ multiplex PCR. The sample contains about 140,000 clones, almost 85% of which appear only once. This clonotype originated in a man aged 35-49 years with acute COVID-19. This chain connects TRBV6-1 to TRBJ2-2, with D perhaps TRBD2 (5 bases). Sequencing input: PBMCs or T cells enriched from blood (not recorded which). In DNA, the CDR3 is TGTGCCAGCAGTGAACGGAGGAAGGGCGGGGAGCTGTTTTTT. It specifies CASSERRKGGELFF.